This T cell receptor (beta chain) was sequenced during a study of blood T cell repertoires in COVID-19. Whole-study context: Sites across the United States, Italy and Spain contributed samples from acute and convalescent COVID-19. The analysed material was cDNA or gDNA that came from T cells, B-cell-depleted T cells, or PBMCs.

Trimming took off 4 bases at V and 2 bases at J, with 5 bases between the two ends. CDR3 length: 12 residues. Germline values: CDR1 MDHEN, CDR2 SYDVKM. This clone has more than one count but fewer than ten. Authors' processing steps: Amplification from reference gene primers served as the basis for estimated nucleated cell counts. The table came from immunoSEQ multiplex PCR; TCRdb's copy has only in-frame clones and leaves some out. V and J calls and clone size are copied from that table; D and trimming were computed from the DNA. The data hold roughly 200,000 clones, with roughly 80% observed a single time.

The specimen sequenced was peripheral blood. The receptor was derived from a man aged 45-65 years who had recovered from COVID-19. The chain carries TRBV28 and TRBJ1-2; D not certain. The CDR3 sequence: CASSYGNYGYTF. The CDR3 DNA reads as TGTGCCAGCAGTTACGGGAACTATGGCTACACCTTC.